The 30 T cell receptor beta chains given below trace back to one sample, sequenced in a study of technical replicates of blood from a handful of donors. The protocol was immunoSEQ multiplex PCR, while the TCRdb copy is restricted to in-frame clones and leaves out a portion. The sample has under 85,000 clones; around 92% are singletons. Specimen: T cells isolated from PBMCs. The receptors come from a human donor in good health.

This clone was recorded once. V gene TRBV7-9 combines with J gene TRBJ2-1, with TRBD1 as a possible D gene (5 bases). Germline CDR1 and CDR2: SEHNR and FQNEAQ (reference sequence). The CDR3 has 15 amino acids. V lost 4 bases to trimming and J lost 2 bases, with 12 bases between them. The CDR3 nucleotides read TGTGCCAGCAGCTCACGACAGACCACCTACAATGAGCAGTTCTTC. Its translation: CASSSRQTTYNEQFF.

Remarks on this clone: The junction differs from germline at one of its ends, possibly a read error. V and J are TRBV5-1 and TRBJ2-5; D might be TRBD2 (5 bases). The CDR3 has 14 amino acids. Germline CDR1 and CDR2: SGHRS and YFSETQ. The chain's CDR3 is CASSLDSGRENQYF. CDR3 coding DNA: TGCGCCAGCAGCTTGGACAGTGGAAGGGAGAACCAGTACTTC.

The chain employs TRBV30 and TRBJ2-1; 15 nucleotides match TRBD2. Germline V gene lookup returns CDR1 GTSNPN and CDR2 SVGIG (reference sequence). This CDR3 has 18 residues. V lost 3 bases, J lost 7 bases, and 13 bases stayed unmatched. CDR3: CAWSGWTSGRAVENEQFF. CDR3 coding DNA: TGTGCCTGGAGCGGTTGGACTAGCGGGAGGGCCGTTGAAAATGAGCAGTTCTTC. The full variable domain, rest sourced from reference TRBV30 and TRBJ2-1, is SQTIHQWPATLVQPVGSPLSLECTVEGTSNPNLYWYRQAAGRGLQLLFYSVGIGQISSEVPQNLSASRPQDRQFILSSKKLLLSDSGFYLCAWSGWTSGRAVENEQFFGPGTRLTVL.

The genes are TRBV11-2 and TRBJ2-7, with TRBD1 matching over 7 bases. CDR1 is SGHAT, CDR2 FQNNGV, per germline. The CDR3 totals 15 residues. After removal of 5 bases from V and 3 bases from J, the junction contained 10 bases not matched to a gene. CDR3 DNA: TGTGCCAGCAGCGAATATGGGACAGAGATCTACGAGCAGTACTTC. This translates into CASSEYGTEIYEQYF.

The rearrangement uses TRBV5-1 and TRBJ2-1; TRBD2 agrees at 11 bases. CDR1 SGHRS and CDR2 YFSETQ come from the germline V gene. Trimming took 7 bases from V and 5 from J; bases not matched to a gene: 8. The CDR3 consists of 15 residues. The CDR3 nucleotides are TGCGCCAGCGGACTACTAGCGGGAGATAACAATGAGCAGTTCTTC. This sequence encodes CASGLLAGDNNEQFF.

J is TRBJ2-1 and V is TRBV29-1; TRBD1 agrees at 8 bases. J lost 0 bases, V lost 4 bases, and 2 bases had no gene match. This CDR3 contains 14 residues. The V gene's germline CDR1 is SQVTM and CDR2 ANQGSEA. Here the CDR3 reads CSVGDRSSYNEQFF. The CDR3 DNA sequence: TGCAGCGTTGGGGACAGGAGCTCCTACAATGAGCAGTTCTTC.

This chain links TRBV10-2 with TRBJ2-7, with D maybe TRBD2 (5 bases). The germline V and J ends were trimmed by 3 bases and 0 bases, with 12 bases remaining between them. Germline CDR1 and CDR2: WSHSY and SAAADI. CDR3 length equals 15 residues. DNA for the CDR3: TGCGCCAGCAGTGAATCATCCGGGAACTCCTACGAGCAGTACTTC. As protein: CASSESSGNSYEQYF.

V usage is TRBV9 and J usage is TRBJ2-7; 12 nucleotides agree with TRBD2. J lost 6 bases, V lost 2 bases, and 6 bases had no gene match. Germline lookup yields CDR1 SGDLS and CDR2 YYNGEE. The CDR3 is 15 amino acids. The DNA for the CDR3 is TGTGCCAGCAGCGTCGGACTAGCGGGAACCGTCGAGCAGTACTTC. Protein sequence: CASSVGLAGTVEQYF.

V is TRBV6-1 and J is TRBJ2-3; 10 bases align to TRBD2. The CDR3 is 15 amino acids. Unmatched junction bases numbered 3, after V lost 2 bases and J lost 4 bases. Germline CDR1 and CDR2: MNHNS and SASEGT. The CDR3 region has the DNA TGTGCCAGCAGTGAAAAAGCGGGAGGGCCAGATACGCAGTATTTT. Protein: CASSEKAGGPDTQYF.

The gene calls are TRBV28 and TRBJ2-7; 12 bases match TRBD2. Germline CDR1 is MDHEN and CDR2 is SYDVKM. The CDR3 contains 14 residues. The V gene end was trimmed by 5 bases and the J gene end by 1 base; junction bases not matched to a gene: 0. CDR3 residues: CASSLAGGSYEQYF. The CDR3 bases are TGTGCCAGCAGTCTAGCGGGAGGGTCCTACGAGCAGTACTTC.

The CDR3 sequence is CASSLGSGYEQYF. CDR3 in DNA: TGTGCCAGCAGCCTAGGATCGGGCTACGAGCAGTACTTC. The genes are TRBV5-6 and TRBJ2-7; D remains unclear. The length of the CDR3 is 13 residues. The V end was cut by 4 bases, the J end by 3 bases, with 11 bases between. Germline V gene lookup returns CDR1 SGHDT and CDR2 YYEEEE.

The chain is built from TRBV15 and TRBJ2-3; D call uncertain. This CDR3 is 14 amino acids long. From germline, CDR1 is LNHNV and CDR2 YYDKDF (reference sequence). V lost 8 bases and J lost 2, with 14 bases in between. The CDR3 DNA reads TGTGCCACCGGCCCGATTGACAACACAGATACGCAGTATTTT. This gives the protein CATGPIDNTDTQYF.

This sequence joins TRBV7-2 and TRBJ1-5; no firm D call. The CDR3 runs 15 residues. Germline assignment: CDR1 SGHTA and CDR2 FQGNSA. V was trimmed by 0 bases and J by 6 bases, leaving 12 bases between them. The DNA for the CDR3 is TGTGCCAGCAGCTTAGCGCTAGGTATCGGTCAGCCCCAGCATTTT. Translated: CASSLALGIGQPQHF.

The CDR3 DNA reads TGTGCCAGCCGACAGGGATCTAATGAAAAACTGTTTTTT. This sequence encodes CASRQGSNEKLFF. The chain has TRBV27 and TRBJ1-4; 7 bases line up with TRBD1. Germline V gene data show CDR1 as MNHEY and CDR2 as SMNVEV (reference sequence). The length of the CDR3 is 13 residues. The J segment lost 3 bases and the V segment lost 8 bases, leaving 3 bases of the junction unmatched.

V gene TRBV5-1 combines with J gene TRBJ2-1; a possible D gene is TRBD2 (5 bases). Trimming pared 3 bases from V and 9 bases from J, leaving 10 bases between. The CDR3 runs to 12 residues. Germline values: CDR1 SGHRS, CDR2 YFSETQ. CDR3 coding DNA: TGCGCCAGCAGCTCAGTACGGGGTGAGCAGTTCTTC. Protein product: CASSSVRGEQFF. Complete variable domain (other parts from reference TRBV5-1 and TRBJ2-1): KAGVTQTPRYLIKTRGQQVTLSCSPISGHRSVSWYQQTPGQGLQFLFEYFSETQRNKGNFPGRFSGRQFSNSRSEMNVSTLELGDSALYLCASSSVRGEQFFGPGTRLTVL.

This chain links TRBV7-3 with TRBJ2-1, with 8 positions matching TRBD2. The V gene end was trimmed by 4 bases and the J gene end by 4 bases; junction bases not matched to a gene: 6. Germline V gene data show CDR1 as SGHTA and CDR2 as FQGTGA. CDR3 length: 15 amino acids. CDR3 sequence reads: CASSSTSGLYNEQFF. CDR3 bases: TGTGCCAGCAGCTCCACTAGCGGCCTATACAATGAGCAGTTCTTC.

This clone appeared a single time. The chain couples TRBV27 to TRBJ1-1, with D possibly TRBD1 on 6 matching bases. This CDR3 has 15 residues. CDR1 and CDR2 (germline): MNHEY, SMNVEV (reference sequence). The V end was cut by 5 bases, the J end by 1 base, with 14 bases between. The CDR3 nucleotides read TGTGCCAGCAGTGCTCACTCGACAGGGAACACTGAAGCTTTCTTT. Encoded protein: CASSAHSTGNTEAFF.

This clone turned up a few times. J is TRBJ2-4 and V is TRBV5-4; possibly TRBD2 for D (6 bases). V shed 10 bases and J shed 2 bases, with 19 bases lying between them. The CDR3 sequence is 15 residues long. Germline V gene sequence: CDR1 SGHNT, CDR2 YYREEE (reference sequence). CDR3 amino acids: CAGSSRGTPKNIQYF. DNA for the CDR3: TGTGCCGGCTCCTCTCGCGGGACCCCCAAAAACATTCAGTACTTC.

The rearrangement uses TRBV7-8 and TRBJ1-4; D gene uncertain. Trimming shortened V by 5 bases and J by 0 bases, and 7 bases separated the two germline ends. The CDR3 covers 14 residues. CDR1 and CDR2 (germline): SGHVS, FQNEAQ. The CDR3 DNA is TGTGCCAGCAGCGGTAGTGCAACTAATGAAAAACTGTTTTTT. Encoded protein: CASSGSATNEKLFF.

The chain has TRBV28 and TRBJ1-5; 7 bases are a match to TRBD1. This CDR3 has 16 amino acids. V dropped 3 bases and J dropped 0; count of bases not matched to a gene: 5. Germline V gene lookup returns CDR1 MDHEN and CDR2 SYDVKM. The DNA for the CDR3 is TGTGCCAGCAGTTTCGGGACAGCTTATAGCAATCAGCCCCAGCATTTT. This codes for CASSFGTAYSNQPQHF.

J is TRBJ2-3 and V is TRBV6-5, with TRBD2 matching 11 bases. Germline-derived CDR1 and CDR2 are MNHEY and SVGAGI. The CDR3 length is 15 residues. The junction had 8 bases not matched to a gene; V was cut back by 10 bases and J by 2 bases. CDR3 sequence: CATLGTSGLTDTQYF. Written as DNA, the CDR3 is TGTGCCACGCTGGGGACTAGCGGACTCACAGATACGCAGTATTTT.

This chain connects TRBV19 to TRBJ2-7, with 7 bases lining up with TRBD1. From germline, CDR1 is LNHDA and CDR2 SQIVND (reference sequence). J was trimmed by 5 bases and V by 6 bases; bases with no gene match: 10. The CDR3 has 14 residues. In DNA form, the CDR3 reads TGTGCCAGTAGCGATGACAGGGTCGCGGACGAGCAGTACTTC. Its translation is CASSDDRVADEQYF.

The chain combines TRBV27 with TRBJ2-7, with a possible D match to TRBD1 (6 bases). Germline V gene data show CDR1 as MNHEY and CDR2 as SMNVEV (reference sequence). Deletions cut 6 bases from V and 11 bases from J, with 14 bases between. The CDR3 has 11 amino acids. Written as DNA, the CDR3 is TGTGCCAGCAGGATACAGGGATTGGAGTACTTC. It yields the protein CASRIQGLEYF.

This chain joins TRBV7-2 and TRBJ2-1; TRBD2 is a possible D gene (6 bases). CDR3 length: 16 amino acids. The V gene's germline CDR1 is SGHTA and CDR2 FQGNSA. Trimming stripped 4 bases from V and 6 bases from J, with 19 bases between. The CDR3 loop is CASSWRDFASPNEQFF. CDR3 nucleotide sequence: TGTGCCAGCAGCTGGCGGGACTTCGCATCGCCCAATGAGCAGTTCTTC.

The chain carries TRBV11-3 and TRBJ2-3; D remains unclear. The CDR3 is made up of 12 amino acids. Trimming left V 5 bases short and J 6 bases short, with 9 bases between. The V gene's germline CDR1 is SGHNT and CDR2 YENEEA. CDR3 coding DNA: TGTGCCAGCAGCACTACTGCGGATACGCAGTATTTT. Its translation is CASSTTADTQYF.

Worth noting for this clone: In the same sample, other DNA sequences code for this CDR3. The chain employs TRBV5-6 and TRBJ1-5; D remains ambiguous. This CDR3 contains 13 residues. The V end was cut by 0 bases, the J end by 4 bases, with 5 bases between. The germline V gene has CDR1 SGHDT and CDR2 YYEEEE. CDR3 nucleotide sequence: TGTGCCAGCAGCTTGGGAGATAATCAGCCCCAGCATTTT. This sequence encodes CASSLGDNQPQHF.

This chain links TRBV6-5 with TRBJ2-7, with D maybe TRBD2 (5 bases). Germline assignment: CDR1 MNHEY and CDR2 SVGAGI. The V gene lost 1 base and the J gene lost 2 bases, with 12 bases spanning the gap. The CDR3 extends over 15 amino acids. For the CDR3, the DNA is TGTGCCAGCAGTTACTTTACTCGGGGTACCTACGAGCAGTACTTC. Translating it yields CASSYFTRGTYEQYF.

The V call is TRBV30, the J call TRBJ2-1; perhaps TRBD1 as D (6 bases). The germline V gene has CDR1 GTSNPN and CDR2 SVGIG (reference sequence). Between the trimmed V and J ends, which lost 3 bases and 3 bases, there was a span of 9 bases. The CDR3 has 13 residues. CDR3 region: CAWSQGIYNEQFF. The DNA of the CDR3 is TGTGCCTGGAGCCAGGGGATCTACAATGAGCAGTTCTTC.

The chain employs TRBV14 and TRBJ2-2; TRBD2 aligns across 10 bases. Unmatched junction bases numbered 5, after V lost 5 bases and J lost 5 bases. Germline CDR1 and CDR2: SGHDN and FVKESK. This CDR3 comprises 15 residues. CDR3 in amino acids: CASSFGLAVTGELFF. The CDR3 DNA reads TGTGCCAGCAGCTTCGGACTAGCGGTGACCGGGGAGCTGTTTTTT.

The V gene is TRBV12-5, the J gene TRBJ2-5; possibly TRBD1 for D (5 bases). Trimming took off 2 bases at V and 2 bases at J, with 6 bases between the two ends. CDR1 LGHNT and CDR2 FRNRAP come from the germline V gene. The CDR3 totals 13 residues. The CDR3 sequence is CASGLRGQETQYF. The CDR3 DNA follows: TGTGCTAGTGGTTTGAGGGGTCAAGAGACCCAGTACTTC.